One T cell receptor (beta chain) is described in this entry. Its specific antigen is unknown. No much larger clone is present one base from it, and per-base qualities are unavailable. This sample stems from a study of cytomegalovirus exposure and HLA in healthy donors (dated 2017 in TCRdb). A note on the overall study: An earlier analysis of approximately 640 of the donors reported more than 250 Gb of sequence data and roughly 100 million unique TCR beta sequences from 150 million to 200 million T cells. An early release covering 550 to 700 HLA-typed donors comprised about 320 gigabases of sequencing data and around 85 million unique TCR sequences. The genetic ancestry cluster associated with self-reported Caucasian donors included about 81% of the roughly 410 genotyped donors. The aim of the study was to test whether cataloging public T cell receptors could identify signatures of past pathogen exposure. Using immunosequencing, the study profiled T cell repertoires from about 650 subjects and related those repertoires to cytomegalovirus serostatus. In addition to the first cohort of 650 to 800 subjects, a separate validation cohort of 100 to 150 different subjects was used. The study combined high-throughput TCR immunosequencing, statistical association of individual TCRs with disease status, and machine learning to predict cytomegalovirus infection status. In a later analysis, previously published TCR beta repertoires from 666 donors were re-analyzed and high-resolution HLA genotyping was added so that TCR occurrence patterns could be studied. Rather than using new phenotypic data, the later analysis identified candidate immune exposures from TCR beta sequences and from how often those sequences occurred across donors. An earlier analysis of 587 of the donors used high-throughput TCR beta sequencing to judge whether each TCR beta V gene segment behaved as functional or pseudogenic. Donor age, sex, ethnicity and CMV serostatus were collected together with the repertoire data. In a later genetic analysis, genome-wide SNP genotypes for about three fifths of the roughly 670 donors were used, and that subset was treated as a discovery cohort. All discovery cohort repertoires had been generated using a single sequencing platform. HLA typing covered class I and class II loci at four-digit resolution. Typing coverage differed by locus: A, B, C, DRB1 and DQB1 were typed in about 629-640 donors, DQA1 in 522, DPA1 in 600 to 610, and DPB1 in about 450. A handful of DR-DQ haplotypes were handled as single units for association and clustering because linkage in the cohort was strong. Across some 400 genotyped donors of the cohort, an average of approximately 240,000 unique TCR beta nucleotide sequences per donor were sequenced, and approximately 17% of those sequences were non-productive.

The cohort comprised some 730 healthy bone marrow donors. At the time of sampling, every cohort member was nominally healthy, though immune exposures that went unrecorded were likely present. The donor tested CMV seropositive, placing the donor among the 250 to 350 seropositive members of the cohort. Each donor provided a peripheral blood sample, and peripheral blood mononuclear cells were used for TCR beta sequencing. Genomic DNA extraction from the blood cell samples was performed with the Qiagen DNeasy Blood Extraction Kit. Broader findings and caveats from the paper: A few of the identified cytomegalovirus-associated TCR beta chains were confirmed in vitro to be specific for cytomegalovirus antigens. The presence/absence analyses assumed that sequencing depth was roughly uniform across donors, and that assumption may not be true. The 87-base-pair reads could not distinguish some IMGT-functional V segments, including TRBV6-2 and TRBV6-3, so those segments were excluded. In a later analysis, most CMV-associated TCR beta chains were found to appear HLA-restricted, with HLA associations seemingly driven largely by CMV exposure. Because some donors lacked HLA typing at each locus, the association tests relied only on the typed subset. A further reported finding was that TCR beta sequences accurately predicted the HLA-A and HLA-B alleles for most subjects in the first cohort. In a later analysis, HLA-associated TCR beta chains were found to be more clonally expanded and to have lower generation probabilities than equally common non-associated chains. According to a later analysis, parvovirus B19, influenza, CMV and Epstein-Barr virus appeared linked to several top co-occurrence clusters. When HLA alleles, especially DR and DQ, strongly co-occurred, TCR associations were difficult to assign to individual alleles. In the study, 150 to 200 TCR beta chains were listed as associated with cytomegalovirus. Most TCR sequences were observed very rarely across donors, whereas some public TCRs were present in many individuals. The authors suggested that the approach could potentially be extended to other disease states and immunological phenotypes. Because counts were too low, around 17 rarely observed V segments, including chromosome 9 orphons, were left out of the earlier analysis of roughly 600 of the donors. An association between a missense DCLRE1C variant and V-gene and J-gene trimming of TCR beta chains was found in a later genetic analysis and replicated in an independent cohort. A cluster of highly shared sequence variants was judged likely to represent a technical artifact of the sequencing pipeline. In an earlier analysis of about 600 of the donors, most TCR beta V segments appeared in productive rearrangements about 87% or about 30% of the time, broadly matching IMGT annotations. A later genetic analysis reported fewer N-insertions in productive TCRs among donors in an Asian-associated ancestry cluster than the 666-donor mean. Correlated functional status among segregating V segments might reflect linkage disequilibrium, but an unknown experimental factor could not be ruled out. For the cohort, immune exposure information was limited to CMV serostatus. The cohort was sequenced for TCR beta chains only, and without alpha or paired-chain data the features that could be detected were limited. In a later analysis, over 15,000 TCR beta sequences were associated with specific HLA alleles at a false discovery rate of 0.05. The classifier was reported to diagnose cytomegalovirus status with high specificity and sensitivity in both the original cohort and the validation cohort. A later analysis found that TCR association rates varied across HLA loci, with DRB1 alleles showing the most associated TCRs and HLA-C alleles the fewest.

V loses 0 bases, J loses 1 base, and the germline ends lie 19 bases apart. From its cysteine to its phenylalanine, the CDR3 spans 20 amino acids. CDR3 DNA only is kept here, 60 bases in frame from base 1. CDR1 is given as LGHNA and CDR2 as YSLEER, both from the germline V gene. The library was obtained by the immunoSEQ multiplex PCR assay. A mixture of 60 forward primers for TCR Vbeta segments and 13 reverse primers for TCR Jbeta segments was used in the multiplex PCR. The CDR3 region of rearranged TCR beta genes was amplified from genomic DNA with a multiplex PCR assay. Amplified TCR beta libraries were sequenced as 87-base-pair reads on the Illumina HiSeq System. The paper's processing steps were these. Across the 640 or so repertoires, a later analysis counted 78 million or so unique TCR beta chains, 9 million to 14 million of which were shared by at least two donors. Raw reads were error-corrected and collapsed into unique sequences with a nearest-neighbor algorithm that merged closely related sequences to remove PCR and sequencing errors. CDR3 sequences were aligned to IMGT reference sequences to assign V, D and J gene segments. For a sequence to be retained, at least a six-nucleotide match to both a V gene segment and a J gene segment was required. A rearrangement was called productive if the CDR3 had no stop codons and remained in frame with V and J, and every other rearrangement was called non-productive. CDR3 was defined according to IMGT convention as the region running from the second conserved V-encoded cysteine to the conserved J-encoded phenylalanine. Sequences without an unambiguous match to a single V gene segment were excluded from the earlier analysis of 450 to 650 of the donors. An earlier analysis of a few hundred of the donors classified V segments as functional when productive rearrangements were above 56.7% and as segregating when the standard deviation between donors was above 5%. A statistical classification framework was built to diagnose cytomegalovirus status from the catalog of TCR beta chain sequences. A later analysis assigned V and J genes by comparing TCR nucleotide sequences with IMGT/GENE-DB human TR gene sequences. A later analysis assigned CDR3 sequences and most-parsimonious VDJ recombination scenarios with the TCRdist pipeline. In a later analysis, each TCR beta chain was defined by its CDR3 amino acid sequence together with its V-gene family, and reads lacking a unique V-gene family were excluded. To address suspected cross-contamination and a sequencing artifact, a later analysis removed roughly 580 highly shared, low-generation-probability nucleotide sequences. A later analysis calculated a clonal expansion index for each public chain from normalized within-repertoire ranks of inferred template counts. In a later analysis, generation probabilities were computed using a VDJ recombination model fitted to out-of-frame rearrangements, and the results were checked against IGoR. In a later analysis, TCR-TCR, TCR-HLA and TCR-CMV co-occurrence was scored with hypergeometric tests, and a repertoire-size bias correction was applied to TCR pairs. False discovery rates were estimated in a later analysis by permuting HLA or CMV assignments 20 times. In a later analysis, co-occurring TCRs were grouped using DBSCAN, with TCRdist sequence similarity added in when clustering inside HLA-allele-positive subsets. For co-occurrence clustering, repertoires with fewer than 30,000 or more than 120,000 public chains were excluded, along with four to six repertoires with anomalous nucleotide sharing. As stored in TCRdb, this immuneACCESS dataset retains in-frame rearrangements with V and J assigned. A fraction of the clones does not appear; measured against another copy, unresolved V genes explain less than half of the discrepancy, and the remainder lacks a known reason. The V and J calls and clone size are taken from that table; D and trimming were inferred from the DNA. The sample yields approximately 110,000 clones; roughly 76% were counted once. Of the sample, 6.9% is held by the ten largest clones.

The TCR originated in a man aged 25 to 40 in good health and CMV-seropositive. Sequenced material: PBMCs. The rearrangement joined TRBV4-3 to TRBJ1-6, with the D segment identity uncertain. The CDR3 corresponds to CASSQDLTERVWSYNSPLHF. The nucleotide sequence is given as TGCGCCAGCAGCCAAGATCTCACGGAGAGGGTGTGGTCCTATAATTCACCCCTCCACTTT.